Following are 9 T cell receptor beta chains from one sample sequenced in a study of blood T cell repertoires in COVID-19 (TCRdb year 2020). The receptor library was made with the immunoSEQ multiplex PCR assay. Here the immuneACCESS table is served through TCRdb, limited to in-frame sequences with V and J called. Missing clones are a known gap in these copies; in checked studies unresolved V genes cover under half, and the rest lacks a known reason. This sample is represented by some 150,000 clones; around nine tenths of them were singletons. More than 9% of the sample comes from the top ten. Sequenced input: peripheral blood. The source is a man aged 50-59 years with active or convalescent COVID-19.

This chain uses TRBV28 with TRBJ2-1; TRBD1 is a possible D gene (6 bases). The CDR3 totals 15 residues. V lost 5 bases, J lost 7 bases, and 18 bases lay in between. Per the germline V gene, CDR1 is MDHEN and CDR2 is SYDVKM. This chain's CDR3 is CASSLPGAWGNEQFF. Written as DNA, the CDR3 is TGTGCCAGCAGTCTTCCAGGGGCCTGGGGGAATGAGCAGTTCTTC.

The chain links TRBV5-1 to TRBJ2-4, with TRBD2 matching 10 bases. The V segment lost 3 bases and the J segment 6 bases; nucleotides outside the gene matches: 3. There are 14 residues in the CDR3. In germline, CDR1 is SGHRS, CDR2 YFSETQ. This CDR3 is CASSSQREGNIQYF. CDR3 DNA: TGCGCCAGCAGCTCGCAGCGGGAGGGAAACATTCAGTACTTC.

V gene TRBV4-2 combines with J gene TRBJ2-7; the match to TRBD2 covers 8 bases. Germline V gene data show CDR1 as LGHNA and CDR2 as YNFKEQ. This CDR3 spans 15 amino acids. Losses at the gene ends were 1 base for V and 4 bases for J; bases not matched to a gene: 6. In DNA form, the CDR3 reads TGTGCCAGCAGCCAAGCCGGGACTAGGGGGTACGAGCAGTACTTC. Protein: CASSQAGTRGYEQYF.

V and J are TRBV7-9 and TRBJ1-1, with D uncertain. Germline V gene sequence: CDR1 SEHNR, CDR2 FQNEAQ (reference sequence). Trimming pared 3 bases from V and 6 bases from J, leaving 11 bases between. This CDR3 is built from 13 residues. CDR3 in amino acids: CASSFKAGAEAFF. In DNA form, the CDR3 reads TGTGCCAGCAGCTTCAAAGCCGGAGCTGAAGCTTTCTTT.

The chain joins TRBV11-2 to TRBJ2-2; TRBD1 aligns across 7 bases. Trimming cost V 5 bases and J 2 bases; bases outside gene matches: 11. CDR3 length: 17 amino acids. The germline V gene encodes CDR1 SGHAT and CDR2 FQNNGV. The DNA for the CDR3 is TGTGCCAGCAGCCAAATACCCGGGACAGAAAACACCGGGGAGCTGTTTTTT. Translated, it gives CASSQIPGTENTGELFF.

The J gene is TRBJ1-6, the V gene TRBV6-5; 10 nucleotides line up with TRBD1. Germline loops: CDR1 MNHEY, CDR2 SVGAGI. CDR3 length equals 16 residues. J was trimmed by 10 bases and V by 2 bases; bases with no gene match: 8. The CDR3 DNA follows: TGTGCCAGCAGTTACCGAGGGGGACAGGGGCGATCACCCCTCCACTTT. The encoded protein is CASSYRGGQGRSPLHF.

The chain uses TRBV14 and TRBJ1-1; 8 nucleotides match TRBD1. Germline trimming cut 1 base from V and 3 bases from J; bases unmatched to any gene: 4. CDR1 and CDR2 from the germline V gene are SGHDN and FVKESK. The CDR3 has 15 residues. The CDR3 region has the DNA TGTGCCAGCAGCCAAGTTAACAGGGGGGACACTGAAGCTTTCTTT. Translation gives CASSQVNRGDTEAFF.

This clone appeared once. V and J are TRBV7-2 and TRBJ2-7; D is unclear. Trimming shortened V by 5 bases and J by 0 bases, and 11 bases separated the two germline ends. The germline V gene encodes CDR1 SGHTA and CDR2 FQGNSA. The CDR3 consists of 14 residues. The CDR3 region is CASSARHSSYEQYF. The CDR3 bases are TGTGCCAGCAGCGCAAGGCACAGCTCCTACGAGCAGTACTTC.

This clone turned up a few times. This rearrangement joins TRBV5-1 to TRBJ2-1, with D possibly TRBD2 on 5 matching bases. The V end was cut by 0 bases, the J end by 4 bases, with 11 bases between. Germline CDR1 and CDR2: SGHRS and YFSETQ. The CDR3 spans 15 residues. The CDR3 region is CASSLGLATYNEQFF. The CDR3, as DNA: TGCGCCAGCAGCTTGGGGCTAGCAACGTACAATGAGCAGTTCTTC.